Each of the 26 T cell receptor beta chains below was sequenced from the same sample in a study of blood T cell repertoires in COVID-19. Measured with immunoSEQ multiplex PCR; TCRdb has only the in-frame clones, and not every one. The sample includes some 180,000 clones, around 90% of them seen just once. The sequenced material came from peripheral blood. The receptors come from a woman of 80 years or more with COVID-19, enrolled during active disease.

This chain connects TRBV3-1 (or the pseudogene TRBV3-2) to TRBJ2-2; D remains unclear. The CDR3 extends over 15 amino acids. Trimming shortened V by 4 bases and J by 4 bases, and 13 bases separated the two germline ends. Germline assignment: CDR1 LGHDT and CDR2 YNNKEL (reference sequence). CDR3: CASSLSLGFTGELFF. CDR3 bases: TGTGCCAGCAGCCTTTCGCTTGGCTTCACCGGGGAGCTGTTTTTT.

V is TRBV6-2 or TRBV6-3 and J is TRBJ2-1, with TRBD1 matching over 8 bases. Trimming took 4 bases from V and 7 from J; bases not matched to a gene: 9. This CDR3 is built from 15 residues. From germline, CDR1 is MNHEY and CDR2 SVGEGT. This chain's CDR3 is CASSLAQGAPNEQFF. CDR3 DNA: TGTGCCAGCAGTTTGGCCCAGGGGGCTCCAAATGAGCAGTTCTTC.

This clone came up once. The gene calls are TRBV18 and TRBJ1-2; D possibly corresponds to TRBD1 (5 bases). The CDR3 totals 13 residues. Germline CDR1 is KGHSH and CDR2 is LQKENI. V was shortened by 3 bases and J by 3 bases, with 8 bases between the two germline ends. As DNA, the CDR3 is TGTGCCAGCTCACCTCAGGGATACTATGGCTACACCTTC. This translates into CASSPQGYYGYTF.

The chain links TRBV6-5 to TRBJ2-7; D uncertain. There are 14 residues in the CDR3. CDR1 and CDR2 from the germline V gene are MNHEY and SVGAGI. V was clipped by 1 base and J by 7 bases, with 14 bases between them. The CDR3 nucleotides are TGTGCCAGCAGTTACTTTGCCTTATCTCAGGAGCAGTACTTC. Translating gives CASSYFALSQEQYF.

The chain employs TRBV6-2 or TRBV6-3 and TRBJ1-5; no reliable D call. This CDR3 has 16 amino acids. CDR1 and CDR2 from the germline V gene are MNHEY and SVGEGT. Trimming took 5 bases from V and 6 from J, leaving 20 bases between them. The CDR3 DNA sequence: TGTGCCAGCAGTGGATCGGGGAGCGTTGTGGGTCAGCCCCAGCATTTT. Its protein is CASSGSGSVVGQPQHF.

This clone has a single count. The chain combines TRBV7-6 with TRBJ1-3; D may be TRBD1 (5 bases). This CDR3 is 15 amino acids long. In germline, CDR1 is SGHVS, CDR2 FNYEAQ. With 4 bases removed from V and 3 bases from J, the gap between germline ends came to 13 bases. In nucleotides, the CDR3 is TGTGCCAGCAGCTCCGGCACAGGTTTTGGAAACACCATATATTTT. As protein: CASSSGTGFGNTIYF. The full variable domain, in which reference TRBV7-6 and TRBJ1-3 provide the parts outside the CDR3, is GAGVSQSPRYKVTKRGQDVALRCDPISGHVSLYWYRQALGQGPEFLTYFNYEAQQDKSGLPNDRFSAERPEGSISTLTIQRTEQRDSAMYRCASSSGTGFGNTIYFGEGSWLTVV.

The chain carries TRBV7-9 and TRBJ2-1, with 12 bases aligning to TRBD2. The V gene end was trimmed by 4 bases and the J gene end by 5 bases; junction bases not matched to a gene: 12. Per germline, CDR1 SEHNR and CDR2 FQNEAQ (reference sequence). This CDR3 is built from 18 residues. The CDR3 sequence: CASSSTSGRTGYHNEQFF. The CDR3 DNA sequence: TGTGCCAGCAGCTCGACTAGCGGGAGAACCGGTTACCACAATGAGCAGTTCTTC. Variable domain in full (rest from reference TRBV7-9 and TRBJ2-1): DTGVSQNPRHKITKRGQNVTFRCDPISEHNRLYWYRQTLGQGPEFLTYFQNEAQLEKSRLLSDRFSAERPKGSFSTLEIQRTEQGDSAMYLCASSSTSGRTGYHNEQFFGPGTRLTVL.

The CDR3 nucleotides are TGTGCCAGCAGCGATTGGACAGTCAACGAGCAGTACTTC. Protein product: CASSDWTVNEQYF. The chain joins TRBV5-4 to TRBJ2-7; weak D call: TRBD1 (6 bases). Germline V lookup: CDR1 SGHNT, CDR2 YYREEE (reference sequence). V was clipped by 4 bases and J by 5 bases, with 13 bases between them. The CDR3 is 13 amino acids.

This chain joins TRBV5-1 and TRBJ1-6, with 9 bases matching TRBD1. The CDR3 runs to 18 residues. CDR1 and CDR2 (germline): SGHRS, YFSETQ. V lost 4 bases, J lost 5 bases, and 13 bases stayed unmatched. The CDR3 reads CASSPEPTGTGNNSPLHF. In DNA, the CDR3 is TGCGCCAGCAGCCCGGAACCTACCGGGACAGGGAATAATTCACCCCTCCACTTT.

V usage is TRBV20-1 and J usage is TRBJ1-2; 7 positions match TRBD1. J gave up 10 bases and V 2 bases, and 4 bases lay outside the gene matches. Germline loops: CDR1 DFQATT, CDR2 SNEGSKA (reference sequence). This CDR3 has 11 amino acids. The CDR3 nucleotides read TGCAGTGCTAGAACAGGGGACCCCTACACCTTC. It specifies CSARTGDPYTF.

The chain recombines TRBV7-9 with TRBJ2-2; the D gene is possibly TRBD1 (6 bases). Trimming shortened V by 5 bases and J by 2 bases, and 12 bases separated the two germline ends. The CDR3 is made up of 15 amino acids. Germline V gene lookup returns CDR1 SEHNR and CDR2 FQNEAQ (reference sequence). The CDR3 region has the DNA TGTGCCAGCAGCACCCGGACAGTCAACACCGGGGAGCTGTTTTTT. This gives the protein CASSTRTVNTGELFF.

The chain employs TRBV25-1 and TRBJ1-3; 8 bases fit TRBD1. This CDR3 contains 16 residues. V gave up 4 bases and J gave up 0 bases; unmatched junction bases: 5. In germline, CDR1 is MGHDK, CDR2 SYGVNS. CDR3 amino acids: CASSGRGLFSGNTIYF. CDR3 nucleotide sequence: TGTGCCAGCAGTGGCAGGGGGCTTTTCTCTGGAAACACCATATATTTT.

This chain connects TRBV18 to TRBJ2-1; D ambiguous. The V gene's germline CDR1 is KGHSH and CDR2 LQKENI. V was cut by 1 base and J by 8 bases, with 6 bases left in between. This CDR3 is 12 amino acids long. This chain's CDR3 is CASSPLAYEQFF. DNA for the CDR3: TGTGCCAGCTCACCACTGGCATATGAGCAGTTCTTC.

The genes are TRBV7-6 and TRBJ2-1; TRBD1 matches 11 bases. CDR3 size: 16 residues. CDR1 is SGHVS, CDR2 FNYEAQ, per germline. V was clipped by 4 bases and J by 6 bases; unmatched bases: 8. This chain's CDR3 is CASSSAGTGGRNEQFF. The CDR3 DNA sequence: TGTGCCAGCAGCTCCGCCGGGACAGGGGGTCGCAATGAGCAGTTCTTC.

V usage is TRBV6-5 and J usage is TRBJ2-7; 10 bases fit TRBD1. This CDR3 region has 16 residues. The trim removed 3 bases at V and 6 bases at J, leaving 11 bases unmatched. Germline V gene lookup returns CDR1 MNHEY and CDR2 SVGAGI. In nucleotides, the CDR3 is TGTGCCAGCAGTTATAAGCGGGACAGGGGTGAGGGCGAGCAGTACTTC. Protein sequence: CASSYKRDRGEGEQYF.

The rearrangement uses TRBV7-2 and TRBJ2-7; 8 positions match TRBD2. V dropped 6 bases and J dropped 3; count of bases not matched to a gene: 7. The CDR3 runs to 14 residues. Germline loops: CDR1 SGHTA, CDR2 FQGNSA. CDR3 nucleotides: TGTGCCAGCAGTCCATCTAGCGGGCTCTACGAGCAGTACTTC. As protein: CASSPSSGLYEQYF. The variable domain in full, completed from reference TRBV7-2 and TRBJ2-7, reads GAGVSQSPSNKVTEKGKDVELRCDPISGHTALYWYRQSLGQGLEFLIYFQGNSAPDKSGLPSDRFSAERTGGSVSTLTIQRTQQEDSAVYLCASSPSSGLYEQYFGPGTRLTVT.

The J gene is TRBJ2-5, the V gene TRBV28; 7 bases match TRBD1. V shed 5 bases, J shed 3 bases, and the junction held 3 bases outside the gene matches. CDR3 length: 13 amino acids. Germline lookup yields CDR1 MDHEN and CDR2 SYDVKM. The CDR3 is CASSRDRKETQYF. The CDR3 coding sequence is TGTGCCAGCAGTCGGGACAGAAAAGAGACCCAGTACTTC.

CDR3 in DNA: TGTGCCAGCAGCAGGACTAGCGGGAGAGTAGTCGGCACAGATACGCAGTATTTT. It is translated as CASSRTSGRVVGTDTQYF. This chain uses TRBV7-2 with TRBJ2-3; 13 bases are shared with TRBD2. CDR3 length: 18 amino acids. V was clipped by 5 bases and J by 1 base; unmatched bases: 9. CDR1 and CDR2 from the germline V gene are SGHTA and FQGNSA.

This sequence joins TRBV5-1 and TRBJ2-2, with a tentative D call TRBD2 (5 bases). The CDR3 has 14 amino acids. Germline assignment: CDR1 SGHRS and CDR2 YFSETQ. The V gene lost 0 bases and the J gene lost 5 bases, with 8 bases spanning the gap. The CDR3 coding sequence is TGCGCCAGCAGCTTGGAGTCGGGAACCGGGGAGCTGTTTTTT. It codes for CASSLESGTGELFF.

The rearrangement links TRBV28 to TRBJ1-1, with no clear D. The CDR3 runs to 13 residues. Between the trimmed V and J ends, which lost 5 bases and 1 base, there was a span of 8 bases. Germline lookup yields CDR1 MDHEN and CDR2 SYDVKM. The CDR3 protein is CASSLTRNTEAFF. CDR3 bases: TGTGCCAGCAGTCTGACACGGAACACTGAAGCTTTCTTT. The whole variable domain, remainder taken from reference TRBV28 and TRBJ1-1, is DVKVTQSSRYLVKRTGEKVFLECVQDMDHENMFWYRQDPGLGLRLIYFSYDVKMKEKGDIPEGYSVSREKKERFSLILESASTNQTSMYLCASSLTRNTEAFFGQGTRLTVV.

V gene TRBV7-2 combines with J gene TRBJ2-7; D perhaps matches TRBD1 (6 bases). There are 14 residues in the CDR3. V was clipped by 5 bases and J by 0 bases, with 11 bases between them. Per germline, CDR1 SGHTA and CDR2 FQGNSA. CDR3 nucleotides: TGTGCCAGCAGCCCCGCACAGGGCTCCTACGAGCAGTACTTC. Translating it yields CASSPAQGSYEQYF.

For the CDR3, the DNA is TGCGCCAGCAGCTTGCAATTTGGGCAGCATGGCTACACCTTC. Residues: CASSLQFGQHGYTF. V usage is TRBV5-1 and J usage is TRBJ1-2; D not resolved. CDR3 length equals 14 residues. Trimming took off 1 base at V and 6 bases at J, with 13 bases between the two ends. The germline CDR1 and CDR2 sequences are SGHRS and YFSETQ.

The CDR3 sequence is CASSVDPHGSYEQYF. In DNA, the CDR3 is TGTGCCAGCAGTGTTGACCCCCACGGGTCCTACGAGCAGTACTTC. The chain is built from TRBV5-5 and TRBJ2-7; D gene uncertain. V dropped 5 bases and J dropped 1 base, with 16 bases sitting between them. The CDR3 is 15 amino acids. CDR1 is SGHKS, CDR2 YYEKEE, per germline (reference sequence).

The chain carries TRBV13 and TRBJ1-4, with a weak D call TRBD1 (5 bases). From germline, CDR1 is PRHDT and CDR2 FYEKMQ (reference sequence). Trimming pared 5 bases from V and 8 bases from J, leaving 15 bases between. This CDR3 spans 14 amino acids. The CDR3: CASSTEQVGEKLFF. As DNA, the CDR3 is TGTGCCAGCAGCACAGAACAGGTGGGGGAAAAACTGTTTTTT. The entire variable domain, with the rest obtained from reference TRBV13 and TRBJ1-4, is as follows: AAGVIQSPRHLIKEKRETATLKCYPIPRHDTVYWYQQGPGQDPQFLISFYEKMQSDKGSIPDRFSAQQFSDYHSELNMSSLELGDSALYFCASSTEQVGEKLFFGSGTQLSVL.

The CDR3 coding sequence is TGTGCCAGCTCGAGAGAATCTGGAAACACCATATATTTT. Its protein product is CASSRESGNTIYF. V and J are TRBV6-8 and TRBJ1-3; D is uncertain. V was cut by 8 bases and J by 1 base, with 9 bases left in between. The CDR3 totals 13 residues. Germline lookup yields CDR1 MNHGY and CDR2 SAAAGT.

The rearrangement joins TRBV6-2 or TRBV6-3 to TRBJ2-1, with TRBD2 matching over 10 bases. The germline V gene has CDR1 MNHEY and CDR2 SVGEGT. The CDR3 is 19 residues long. V lost 6 bases, J lost 6 bases, and 20 bases stayed unmatched. CDR3 in amino acids: CASSPGTVIPGTSVNEQFF. CDR3 in DNA: TGTGCCAGCAGCCCAGGGACAGTCATCCCCGGGACTAGCGTCAATGAGCAGTTCTTC.